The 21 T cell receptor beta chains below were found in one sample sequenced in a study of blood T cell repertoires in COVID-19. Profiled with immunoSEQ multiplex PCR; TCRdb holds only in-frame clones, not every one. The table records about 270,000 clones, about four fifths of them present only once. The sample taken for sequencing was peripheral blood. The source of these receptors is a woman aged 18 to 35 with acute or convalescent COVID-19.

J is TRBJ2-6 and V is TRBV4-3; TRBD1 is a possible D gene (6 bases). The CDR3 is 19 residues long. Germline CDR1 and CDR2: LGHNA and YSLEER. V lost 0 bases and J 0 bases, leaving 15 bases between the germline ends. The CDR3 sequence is CASSQESGTRSSGANVLTF. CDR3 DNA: TGCGCCAGCAGCCAAGAGTCCGGGACAAGAAGCTCTGGGGCCAACGTCCTGACTTTC.

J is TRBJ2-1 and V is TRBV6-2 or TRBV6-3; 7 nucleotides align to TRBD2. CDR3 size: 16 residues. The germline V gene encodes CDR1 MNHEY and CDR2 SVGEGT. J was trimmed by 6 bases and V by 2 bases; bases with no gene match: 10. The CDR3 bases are TGTGCCAGCAGTTACAGTTTTGGACTAGAAGCCAATGAGCAGTTCTTC. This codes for CASSYSFGLEANEQFF.

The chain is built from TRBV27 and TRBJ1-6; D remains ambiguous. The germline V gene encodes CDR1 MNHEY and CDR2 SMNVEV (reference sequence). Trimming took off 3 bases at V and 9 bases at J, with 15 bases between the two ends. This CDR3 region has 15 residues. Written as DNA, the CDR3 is TGTGCCAGCAGTTTGGGAGGGTTCGTTTCTTCACCCCTCCACTTT. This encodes CASSLGGFVSSPLHF.

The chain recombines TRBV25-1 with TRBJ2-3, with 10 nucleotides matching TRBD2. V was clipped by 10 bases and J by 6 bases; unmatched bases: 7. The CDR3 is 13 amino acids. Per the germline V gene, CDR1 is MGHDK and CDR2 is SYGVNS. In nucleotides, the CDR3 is TGTGCCATCTCTAGCGGGGGAGCCGATACGCAGTATTTT. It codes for CAISSGGADTQYF. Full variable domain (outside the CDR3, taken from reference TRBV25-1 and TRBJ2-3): EADIYQTPRYLVIGTGKKITLECSQTMGHDKMYWYQQDPGMELHLIHYSYGVNSTEKGDLSSESTVSRIRTEHFPLTLESARPSHTSQYLCAISSGGADTQYFGPGTRLTVL.

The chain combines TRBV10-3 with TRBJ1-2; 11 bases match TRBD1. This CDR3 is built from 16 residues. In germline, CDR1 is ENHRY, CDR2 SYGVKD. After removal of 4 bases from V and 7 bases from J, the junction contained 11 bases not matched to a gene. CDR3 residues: CAISGPRDRGSGGYTF. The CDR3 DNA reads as TGTGCCATCAGTGGCCCGCGGGACAGGGGGTCGGGTGGCTACACCTTC.

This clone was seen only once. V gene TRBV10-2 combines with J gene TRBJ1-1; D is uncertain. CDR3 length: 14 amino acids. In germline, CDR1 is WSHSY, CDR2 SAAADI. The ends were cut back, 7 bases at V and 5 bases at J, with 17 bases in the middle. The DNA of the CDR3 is TGCGCCAGCATGGGTTTAAAGCGGGGTACTGAAGCTTTCTTT. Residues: CASMGLKRGTEAFF.

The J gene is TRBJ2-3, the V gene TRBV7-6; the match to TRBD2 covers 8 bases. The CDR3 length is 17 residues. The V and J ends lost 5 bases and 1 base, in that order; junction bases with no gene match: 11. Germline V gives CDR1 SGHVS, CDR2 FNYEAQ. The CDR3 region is CASSPIGAGGGTDTQYF. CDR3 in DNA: TGTGCCAGCAGCCCCATCGGGGCGGGAGGCGGCACAGATACGCAGTATTTT.

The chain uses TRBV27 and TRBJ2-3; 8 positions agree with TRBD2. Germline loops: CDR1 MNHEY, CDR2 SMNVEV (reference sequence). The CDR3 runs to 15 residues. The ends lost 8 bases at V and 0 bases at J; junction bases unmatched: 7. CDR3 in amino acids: CASCILAASTDTQYF. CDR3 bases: TGTGCCAGCTGTATACTAGCGGCTAGCACAGATACGCAGTATTTT.

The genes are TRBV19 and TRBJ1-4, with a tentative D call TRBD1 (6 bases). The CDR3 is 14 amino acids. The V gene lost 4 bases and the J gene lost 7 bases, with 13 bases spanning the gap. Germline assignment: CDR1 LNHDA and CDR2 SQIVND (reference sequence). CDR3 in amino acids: CASSSPGTLEKLFF. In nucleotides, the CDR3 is TGTGCCAGTAGTAGCCCGGGGACACTTGAAAAACTGTTTTTT.

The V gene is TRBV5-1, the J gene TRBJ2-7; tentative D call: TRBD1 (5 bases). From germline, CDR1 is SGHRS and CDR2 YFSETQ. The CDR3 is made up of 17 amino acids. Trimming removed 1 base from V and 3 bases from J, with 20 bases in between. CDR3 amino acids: CASSLLPGSGSLYEQYF. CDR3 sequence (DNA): TGCGCCAGCAGCTTGCTTCCTGGGTCAGGGTCTCTCTACGAGCAGTACTTC.

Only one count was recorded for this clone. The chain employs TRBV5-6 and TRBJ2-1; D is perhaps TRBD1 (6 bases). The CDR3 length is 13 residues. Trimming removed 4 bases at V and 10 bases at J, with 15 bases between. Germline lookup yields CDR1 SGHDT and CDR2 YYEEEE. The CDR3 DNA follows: TGTGCCAGCAGCAAAACAGGGTCGGGAGAGCAGTTCTTC. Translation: CASSKTGSGEQFF.

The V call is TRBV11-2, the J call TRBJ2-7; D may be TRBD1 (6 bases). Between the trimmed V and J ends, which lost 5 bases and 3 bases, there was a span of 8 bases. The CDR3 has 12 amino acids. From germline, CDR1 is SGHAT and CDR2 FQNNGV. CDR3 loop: CASSVQGYEQYF. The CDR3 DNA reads TGTGCCAGCAGCGTACAGGGCTACGAGCAGTACTTC. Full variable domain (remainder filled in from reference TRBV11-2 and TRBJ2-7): EAGVAQSPRYKIIEKRQSVAFWCNPISGHATLYWYQQILGQGPKLLIQFQNNGVVDDSQLPKDRFSAERLKGVDSTLKIQPAKLEDSAVYLCASSVQGYEQYFGPGTRLTVT.

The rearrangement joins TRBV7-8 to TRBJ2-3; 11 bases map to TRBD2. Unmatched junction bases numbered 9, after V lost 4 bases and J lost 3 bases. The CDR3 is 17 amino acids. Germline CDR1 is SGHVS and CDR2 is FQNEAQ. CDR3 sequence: CASSSIPLAGVTDTQYF. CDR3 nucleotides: TGTGCCAGCAGCTCGATACCACTAGCGGGAGTTACAGATACGCAGTATTTT.

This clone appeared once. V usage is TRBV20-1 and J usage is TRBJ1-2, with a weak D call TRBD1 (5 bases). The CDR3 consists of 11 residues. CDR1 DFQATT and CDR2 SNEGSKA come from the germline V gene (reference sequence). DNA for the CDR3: TGCAAACCCCCGGGGGGCTATGGCTACACCTTC. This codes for CKPPGGYGYTF.

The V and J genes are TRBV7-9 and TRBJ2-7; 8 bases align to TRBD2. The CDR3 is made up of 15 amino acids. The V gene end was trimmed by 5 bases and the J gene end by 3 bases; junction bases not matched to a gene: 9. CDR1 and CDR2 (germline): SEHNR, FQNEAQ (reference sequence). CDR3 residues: CASSLSRGGGYEQYF. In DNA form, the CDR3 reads TGTGCCAGCAGCCTTTCTCGGGGGGGTGGCTACGAGCAGTACTTC.

The CDR3 sequence is CASSQISGRLADTQYF. CDR3 sequence (DNA): TGTGCCAGCAGCCAGATCAGCGGGAGGCTCGCAGATACGCAGTATTTT. The chain carries TRBV3-1 (or the pseudogene TRBV3-2) and TRBJ2-3; 9 positions agree with TRBD2. The trim removed 3 bases at V and 4 bases at J, leaving 8 bases unmatched. CDR3 length equals 16 residues. Germline CDR1 LGHDT, CDR2 YNNKEL (reference sequence).

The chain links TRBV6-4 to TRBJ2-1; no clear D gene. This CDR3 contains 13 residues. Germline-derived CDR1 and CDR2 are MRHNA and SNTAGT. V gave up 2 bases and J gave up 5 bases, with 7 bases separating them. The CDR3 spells CASSDENHNEQFF. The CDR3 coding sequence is TGTGCCAGCAGTGACGAGAACCACAATGAGCAGTTCTTC.

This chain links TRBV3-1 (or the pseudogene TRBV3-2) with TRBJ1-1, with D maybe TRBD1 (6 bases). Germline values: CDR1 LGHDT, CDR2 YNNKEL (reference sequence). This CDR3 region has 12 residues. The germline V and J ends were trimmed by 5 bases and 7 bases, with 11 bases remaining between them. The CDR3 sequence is CASSAQGVEAFF. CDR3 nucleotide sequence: TGTGCCAGCAGCGCACAGGGAGTTGAAGCTTTCTTT.

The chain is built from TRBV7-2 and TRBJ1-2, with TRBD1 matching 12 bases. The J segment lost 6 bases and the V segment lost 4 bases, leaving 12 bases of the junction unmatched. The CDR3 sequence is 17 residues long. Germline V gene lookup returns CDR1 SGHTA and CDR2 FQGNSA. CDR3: CASSSRDRGRSKDGYTF. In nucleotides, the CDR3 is TGTGCCAGCAGCTCCCGGGACAGGGGGCGTAGTAAGGATGGCTACACCTTC.

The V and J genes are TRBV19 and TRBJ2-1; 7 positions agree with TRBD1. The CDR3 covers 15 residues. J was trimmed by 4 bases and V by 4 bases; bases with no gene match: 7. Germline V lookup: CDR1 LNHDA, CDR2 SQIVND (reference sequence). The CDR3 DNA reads TGTGCCAGTAGTACCGACGACAGGGCTTACAATGAGCAGTTCTTC. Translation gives CASSTDDRAYNEQFF.

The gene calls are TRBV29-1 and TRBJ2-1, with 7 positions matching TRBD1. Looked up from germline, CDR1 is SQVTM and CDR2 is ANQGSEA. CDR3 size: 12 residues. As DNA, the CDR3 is TGCAGAGCCGACAGGGCGCTCAATGAGCAGTTCTTC. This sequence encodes CRADRALNEQFF.